One sample yielded the 3 T cell receptor beta chains listed below, sequenced in a study of pediatric ulcerative colitis. Data came from immunoSEQ multiplex PCR; TCRdb stores just in-frame clones and leaves some out. The sample holds over 35,000 clones, approximately 82% seen once. Sequenced material: blood. The receptors stem from a girl aged 5-17 years with moderate ulcerative colitis.

The chain combines TRBV5-1 with TRBJ1-2, with 9 bases fitting TRBD1. The germline V gene encodes CDR1 SGHRS and CDR2 YFSETQ. V was pared by 0 bases and J by 6 bases, with 3 bases of the junction left unmatched. The CDR3 totals 14 residues. CDR3 residues: CASSLGTGVDGYTF. The CDR3 DNA is TGCGCCAGCAGCTTGGGGACAGGGGTGGATGGCTACACCTTC. Combining the CDR3 with reference TRBV5-1 and TRBJ1-2 gives the whole variable domain KAGVTQTPRYLIKTRGQQVTLSCSPISGHRSVSWYQQTPGQGLQFLFEYFSETQRNKGNFPGRFSGRQFSNSRSEMNVSTLELGDSALYLCASSLGTGVDGYTFGSGTRLTVV.

This chain connects TRBV6-1 to TRBJ2-5; D ambiguous. Germline V gives CDR1 MNHNS, CDR2 SASEGT. The ends were cut back, 2 bases at V and 9 bases at J, with 7 bases in the middle. The CDR3 is 11 amino acids. CDR3 nucleotides: TGTGCCAGCAGTGAAATCCACCCCCAGTACTTC. As protein: CASSEIHPQYF.

V gene TRBV10-3 combines with J gene TRBJ1-1; 7 nucleotides line up with TRBD1. The CDR3 is made up of 13 amino acids. Germline lookup yields CDR1 ENHRY and CDR2 SYGVKD. V was clipped by 10 bases and J by 1 base; unmatched bases: 6. CDR3 sequence reads: CATVGTANTEAFF. CDR3 sequence (DNA): TGTGCCACCGTCGGGACAGCGAACACTGAAGCTTTCTTT.